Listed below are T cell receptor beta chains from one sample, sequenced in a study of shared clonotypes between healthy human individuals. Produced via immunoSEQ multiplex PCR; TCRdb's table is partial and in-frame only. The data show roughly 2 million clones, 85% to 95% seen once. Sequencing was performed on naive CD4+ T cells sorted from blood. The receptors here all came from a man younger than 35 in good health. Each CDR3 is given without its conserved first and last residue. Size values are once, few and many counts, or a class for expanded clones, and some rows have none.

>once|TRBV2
ASRDSPSLLNEKLF
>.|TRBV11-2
ASSLDLGGGEQY
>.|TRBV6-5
ASSYSTSGGTGELF
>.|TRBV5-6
ASSPDRGIYYEQY
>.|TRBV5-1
ASSLVRLAGDEQY
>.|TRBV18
ASSPTSGRAGELF
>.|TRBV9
ASSVDLSGANVLT
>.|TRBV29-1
SVDRTEAF
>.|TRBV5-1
ASSLSGYRTDTQY
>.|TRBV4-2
ASSPDVAAAGSNQPQH